These T cell receptor beta chains were read from a single sample in a study of cytomegalovirus exposure and HLA in healthy donors. Sequencing used immunoSEQ multiplex PCR; TCRdb keeps in-frame clones, though not all of them. The repertoire includes about 99,000 clones, approximately 80% of them detected once, and about 5.7% sits in the top ten. The sample consisted of PBMCs. These receptors were taken from a woman aged 18-29 years in good health and CMV-seropositive. CDR3s include the opening cysteine and the closing phenylalanine or tryptophan. Fields, in order: D gene, V gene, clone size, J gene, CDR3 DNA, CDR3 protein. A D gene is named only where the DNA matches it firmly. A clone size is listed for some rows: how often the clone was seen (once, few, many), or a class if it is expanded.

TRBD2	TRBV6-1	.	TRBJ2-3	TGTGCCAGCAATAGCGGGAGGGCATCAGATACGCAGTATTTT	CASNSGRASDTQYF
.	TRBV20-1	.	TRBJ2-1	TGCAGTGCTAGGGGGACACCAGAGTGGTTCTTC	CSARGTPEWFF
.	TRBV9	.	TRBJ2-5	TGTGCCAGCAGCGCGTCTCCCAGTTCTGAGACCCAGTACTTC	CASSASPSSETQYF
TRBD1	TRBV2	.	TRBJ2-7	TGTGCCAGCAGCGACCCGGGACAGCTCTCCTACGAGCAGTACTTC	CASSDPGQLSYEQYF
TRBD2	TRBV28	.	TRBJ2-1	TGTGCCAGCACCCAAGAAGGCCTAGCGGGAACCTTCAATGAGCAGTTCTTC	CASTQEGLAGTFNEQFF
.	TRBV4-1	few	TRBJ2-7	TGCGCCAGCAGCCAAGGTCAGGGGTCCTCCTACGAGCAGTACTTC	CASSQGQGSSYEQYF
.	TRBV6-5	.	TRBJ2-3	TGTGCCAGCAAAATGTCCCCGACGGGAGCGGATACGCAGTATTTT	CASKMSPTGADTQYF
.	TRBV30	.	TRBJ1-4	TGTGCCTGTCAAACACAGCTACCCTCTGAAAAACTGTTTTTT	CACQTQLPSEKLFF
.	TRBV6-5	few	TRBJ2-1	TGTGCCAGCTCGGCTAGCTTTGGCAATGAGCAGTTCTTC	CASSASFGNEQFF
.	TRBV6-1	few	TRBJ2-1	TGTGCCAGCAACAAGGAGATGCACAATGAGCAGTTCTTC	CASNKEMHNEQFF
.	TRBV27	once	TRBJ1-4	TGTGCCAGCAGTTTATCACTGTCGGGTGAAAAACTGTTTTTT	CASSLSLSGEKLFF
.	TRBV29-1	few	TRBJ2-7	TGCAGCGTTGAAGTGCCGGGACGGGGGGAGCAGTACTTC	CSVEVPGRGEQYF
.	TRBV19	few	TRBJ1-5	TGTGCCAGTATGATGATGGGAGGGAATAAGGATCAGCCCCAGCATTTT	CASMMMGGNKDQPQHF
TRBD2	TRBV2	.	TRBJ2-5	TGTGCCAGCCTACTAGCGGGAGAGACCCAGTACTTC	CASLLAGETQYF
.	TRBV7-9	.	TRBJ1-2	TGTGCCAGCAGCTTAGGAGGAACGGCCGCTTCTGGCTACACCTTC	CASSLGGTAASGYTF
.	TRBV4-2	.	TRBJ1-3	TGTGCCAGCAGCCAACAGGGGTCCTCTGGAAACACCATATATTTT	CASSQQGSSGNTIYF
.	TRBV7-4	.	TRBJ1-3	TGTGCCAGCAGAGCCCGCCCCGAGGGACTGCCAGGAAACACCATATATTTT	CASRARPEGLPGNTIYF
.	TRBV13	.	TRBJ1-3	TGTGCCAGCAGCTTAGGCCTAATAGCGGGGCTTCGGGGAAACACCATATATTTT	CASSLGLIAGLRGNTIYF
.	TRBV30	few	TRBJ2-7	TGTGCCTGGAGTGTTGTGTATCGGGCGGACATCTCCTACGAGCAGTACTTC	CAWSVVYRADISYEQYF
.	TRBV28	few	TRBJ1-2	TGTGCCAGCAGTTTGTACAGGCTCTATGGCTACACCTTC	CASSLYRLYGYTF
.	TRBV5-6	.	TRBJ1-5	TGTGCCAGCAGCTTGGGGCAGGGCAGGCAGCCCCAGCATTTT	CASSLGQGRQPQHF